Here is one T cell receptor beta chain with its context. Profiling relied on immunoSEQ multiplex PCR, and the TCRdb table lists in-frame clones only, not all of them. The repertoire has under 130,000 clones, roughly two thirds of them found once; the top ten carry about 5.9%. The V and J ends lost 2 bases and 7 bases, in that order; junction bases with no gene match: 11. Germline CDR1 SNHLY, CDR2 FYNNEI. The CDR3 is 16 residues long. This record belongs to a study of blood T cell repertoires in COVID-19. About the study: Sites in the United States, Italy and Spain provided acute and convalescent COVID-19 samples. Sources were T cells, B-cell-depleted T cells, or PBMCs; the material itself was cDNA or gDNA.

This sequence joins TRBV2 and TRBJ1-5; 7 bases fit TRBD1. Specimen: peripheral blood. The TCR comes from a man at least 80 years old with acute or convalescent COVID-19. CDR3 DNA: TGTGCCAGCAGTGAATTTTCCGGGACAGTCACGCAGCCCCAGCATTTT. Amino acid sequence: CASSEFSGTVTQPQHF. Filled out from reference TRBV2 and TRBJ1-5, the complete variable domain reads EPEVTQTPSHQVTQMGQEVILRCVPISNHLYFYWYRQILGQKVEFLVSFYNNEISEKSEIFDDQFSVERPDGSNFTLKIRSTKLEDSAMYFCASSEFSGTVTQPQHFGDGTRLSIL.